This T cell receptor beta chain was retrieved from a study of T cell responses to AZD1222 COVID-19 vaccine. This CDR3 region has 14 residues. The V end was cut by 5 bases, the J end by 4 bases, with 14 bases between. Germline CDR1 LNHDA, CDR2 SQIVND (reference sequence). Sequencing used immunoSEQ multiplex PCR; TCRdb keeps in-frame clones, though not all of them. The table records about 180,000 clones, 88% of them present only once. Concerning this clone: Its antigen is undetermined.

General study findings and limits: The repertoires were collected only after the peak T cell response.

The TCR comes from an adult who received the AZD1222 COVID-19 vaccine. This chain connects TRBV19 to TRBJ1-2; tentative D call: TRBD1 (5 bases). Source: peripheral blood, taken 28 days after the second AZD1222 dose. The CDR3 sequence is CASSPSWGTYGYTF. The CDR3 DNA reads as TGTGCCAGTAGTCCCTCCTGGGGGACCTATGGCTACACCTTC.